The 11 T cell receptor beta chains below were found in one sample sequenced in a study of blood T cell repertoires in COVID-19 (dated by TCRdb to between 2020 and 2021). The method behind the library was the immunoSEQ multiplex PCR assay. The table was pulled from immuneACCESS by TCRdb, which kept in-frame rearrangements only. Such tables lose some clones; where checked, under half of the loss comes from unresolved V genes, and the rest has no known cause. The sample table holds 250,000 to 300,000 clones, of which 85% to 90% were seen once. The biggest ten clones account for about 11% of the sample. Sequencing was carried out using peripheral blood. Receptor source: a woman younger than 45 with COVID-19, enrolled during active disease.

This clone was detected once. This CDR3 is also generated by other DNA sequences in the sample. This chain connects TRBV5-1 to TRBJ1-5, with D possibly TRBD1 on 6 matching bases. From germline, CDR1 is SGHRS and CDR2 YFSETQ. The CDR3 is 14 amino acids. V lost 0 bases, J lost 4 bases, and 8 bases lay in between. The CDR3 spells CASSLGGQNQPQHF. As DNA, the CDR3 is TGCGCCAGCAGCTTGGGCGGACAGAATCAGCCCCAGCATTTT.

The genes are TRBV7-9 and TRBJ2-5, with 7 bases fitting TRBD1. Trimming took 5 bases from V and 2 from J; bases not matched to a gene: 8. The CDR3 runs 15 residues. The V gene's germline CDR1 is SEHNR and CDR2 FQNEAQ (reference sequence). For the CDR3, the DNA is TGTGCCAGCAGCCCAGTCACAGGGGTTCAAGAGACCCAGTACTTC. This gives the protein CASSPVTGVQETQYF.

This clone came up a few times. The chain has TRBV2 and TRBJ1-4, with 7 bases lining up with TRBD1. Trimming cost V 11 bases and J 7 bases; bases outside gene matches: 13. The CDR3 totals 14 residues. Germline loops: CDR1 SNHLY, CDR2 FYNNEI. CDR3 in amino acids: CASTPDRVGEKLFF. CDR3 nucleotide sequence: TGTGCCTCCACGCCCGACAGGGTGGGTGAAAAACTGTTTTTT.

This clone was seen more than once but under ten times. The gene calls are TRBV2 and TRBJ1-2, with 10 bases lining up with TRBD1. Germline V gene sequence: CDR1 SNHLY, CDR2 FYNNEI. The CDR3 is 15 residues long. Unmatched junction bases numbered 11, after V lost 6 bases and J lost 7 bases. The CDR3, as DNA: TGTGCCAGCAGGGATCTGGACAGGGGGATCACTGGCTACACCTTC. Its translation is CASRDLDRGITGYTF.

The CDR3 DNA reads TGCGCCAGCAGCTCGATAGCGGGAGGGCCAACAGATACGCAGTATTTT. Translation gives CASSSIAGGPTDTQYF. This chain joins TRBV5-1 and TRBJ2-3; 11 nucleotides agree with TRBD2. J was trimmed by 3 bases and V by 3 bases; bases with no gene match: 6. In germline, CDR1 is SGHRS, CDR2 YFSETQ. This CDR3 contains 16 residues.

This rearrangement joins TRBV24-1 to TRBJ2-2; possibly TRBD2 for D (6 bases). The length of the CDR3 is 16 residues. The germline CDR1 and CDR2 sequences are KGHDR and SFDVKD. V lost 0 bases and J lost 4, with 11 bases in between. CDR3 sequence reads: CATSDLPGTATGELFF. In DNA form, the CDR3 reads TGTGCCACCAGTGATTTGCCCGGGACTGCCACCGGGGAGCTGTTTTTT.

This chain links TRBV6-5 with TRBJ1-5; 10 nucleotides line up with TRBD1. The germline V gene encodes CDR1 MNHEY and CDR2 SVGAGI. This CDR3 has 15 residues. J lost 2 bases, V lost 6 bases, and 4 bases had no gene match. The chain's CDR3 is CASRATGGGNQPQHF. The CDR3 nucleotides are TGTGCCAGCAGGGCGACAGGGGGCGGCAATCAGCCCCAGCATTTT.

The chain couples TRBV5-8 to TRBJ2-3; 8 bases are a match to TRBD1. V gave up 4 bases and J gave up 1 base; unmatched junction bases: 5. This CDR3 spans 15 amino acids. CDR1 and CDR2 (germline): SGHTS, YDEGEE. The CDR3 DNA is TGTGCCAGCAGCCGCGGGACAGGAGGCACAGATACGCAGTATTTT. Its protein product is CASSRGTGGTDTQYF.

This chain joins TRBV2 and TRBJ2-7, with 8 bases matching TRBD2. The CDR3 runs to 14 residues. The V gene's germline CDR1 is SNHLY and CDR2 FYNNEI. V lost 1 base, J lost 3 bases, and 2 bases stayed unmatched. The CDR3 spells CASSEEGLVYEQYF. For the CDR3, the DNA is TGTGCCAGCAGTGAAGAGGGACTAGTCTACGAGCAGTACTTC.

This clone was found a few times. The chain couples TRBV6-2 or TRBV6-3 to TRBJ1-2; D is perhaps TRBD1 (6 bases). This CDR3 comprises 15 residues. V was shortened by 2 bases and J by 4 bases, with 14 bases between the two germline ends. Germline-derived CDR1 and CDR2 are MNHEY and SVGEGT. The CDR3 nucleotides are TGTGCCAGCAGTTACGTTGACAGGTTGAGCTATGGCTACACCTTC. Amino acids: CASSYVDRLSYGYTF.

V and J are TRBV10-3 and TRBJ2-7; the match to TRBD2 covers 11 bases. Looked up from germline, CDR1 is ENHRY and CDR2 is SYGVKD. The CDR3 runs to 15 residues. J lost 7 bases, V lost 1 base, and 6 bases had no gene match. This CDR3 reads CAISELAGGPTEQYF. The CDR3 bases are TGTGCCATCAGTGAGTTAGCGGGAGGGCCGACGGAGCAGTACTTC.